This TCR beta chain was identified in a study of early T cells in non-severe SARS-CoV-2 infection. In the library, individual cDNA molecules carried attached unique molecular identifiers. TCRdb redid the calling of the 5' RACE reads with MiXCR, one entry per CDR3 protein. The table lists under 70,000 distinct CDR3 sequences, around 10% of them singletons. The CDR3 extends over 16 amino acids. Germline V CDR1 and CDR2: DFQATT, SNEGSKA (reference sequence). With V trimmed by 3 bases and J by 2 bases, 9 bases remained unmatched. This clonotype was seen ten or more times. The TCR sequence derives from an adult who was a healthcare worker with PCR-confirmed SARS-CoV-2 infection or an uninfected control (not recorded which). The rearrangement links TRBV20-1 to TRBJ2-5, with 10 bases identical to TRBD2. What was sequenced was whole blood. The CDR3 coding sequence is TGCAGTGCTAGGTCCGGGACTAGCGTAGGGCAAGAGACCCAGTACTTC. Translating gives CSARSGTSVGQETQYF.